The 21 T cell receptor beta chains reported below all come from one sample, sequenced in a study of human T cells and chemical hapten exposure. Time point noted: patch test 2, 6 weeks after DPC sensitization. Treatment described: therapeutic diphenylcyclopropenone sensitization with weekly scalp DPC. TCRdb reprocessed the RACE reads with MiXCR, giving one entry per CDR3 protein. This table holds 360,000 or so distinct CDR3 sequences, under 6.5% found once. The sequencing used whole blood, collected in connection with sensitization to the hapten diphenylcyclopropenone (DPC). Every receptor here comes from a woman aged 18-29 years with alopecia areata. Some clones in this sample may be carry-over from other donors' samples.

The V call is TRBV6-2 or TRBV6-3, the J call TRBJ1-1, with 10 bases fitting TRBD1. Losses at the gene ends were 0 bases for V and 4 bases for J; bases not matched to a gene: 23. Germline lookup yields CDR1 MNHEY and CDR2 SVGEGT. This CDR3 has 22 residues. In DNA form, the CDR3 reads TGTGCCAGCAGTTACTCGATCCCCCACCTCTCGGGACAGGGGCTACTAGGCACTGAAGCTTTCTTT. Translating gives CASSYSIPHLSGQGLLGTEAFF.

This clonotype was counted between two and nine times. The chain uses TRBV5-1 and TRBJ2-5, with no clear D. There are 13 residues in the CDR3. V was clipped by 3 bases and J by 5 bases, with 11 bases between them. Germline-derived CDR1 and CDR2 are SGHRS and YFSETQ. The CDR3: CASSSPEYETQYF. DNA for the CDR3: TGCGCCAGCAGCTCCCCCGAGTATGAGACCCAGTACTTC.

There are many counts of this clonotype. The chain employs TRBV5-1 and TRBJ2-3; D gene uncertain. V was cut by 2 bases and J by 2 bases, with 6 bases left in between. Germline V lookup: CDR1 SGHRS, CDR2 YFSETQ. This CDR3 has 13 amino acids. The CDR3: CASSLDATDTQYF. The CDR3 region has the DNA TGCGCCAGCAGCTTAGACGCCACAGATACGCAGTATTTT.

The J gene is TRBJ1-2, the V gene TRBV7-2; 8 positions agree with TRBD1. CDR3 size: 13 residues. Germline V gene lookup returns CDR1 SGHTA and CDR2 FQGNSA. J was trimmed by 7 bases and V by 5 bases; bases with no gene match: 6. The CDR3: CASSQTTGGGYTF. The CDR3 bases are TGTGCCAGCAGCCAAACTACAGGGGGTGGCTACACCTTC. Together with reference TRBV7-2 and TRBJ1-2, the CDR3 gives the full variable domain: GAGVSQSPSNKVTEKGKDVELRCDPISGHTALYWYRQSLGQGLEFLIYFQGNSAPDKSGLPSDRFSAERTGGSVSTLTIQRTQQEDSAVYLCASSQTTGGGYTFGSGTRLTVV.

This clonotype has just a few counts. The chain uses TRBV5-1 and TRBJ1-1, with a possible D match to TRBD1 (6 bases). Trimming pared 1 base from V and 7 bases from J, leaving 14 bases between. This CDR3 spans 14 amino acids. Germline V lookup: CDR1 SGHRS, CDR2 YFSETQ. The CDR3 nucleotides read TGCGCCAGCAGCTTGTCCCCAGGGGAGGGTGAAGCTTTCTTT. Translating gives CASSLSPGEGEAFF.

CDR3 in amino acids: CASSLTATGNQPQHF. The CDR3 DNA is TGTGCCAGCAGTCTTACAGCGACAGGCAATCAGCCCCAGCATTTT. The chain recombines TRBV7-6 with TRBJ1-5; TRBD1 might be the D (5 bases). The V gene lost 6 bases and the J gene lost 2 bases, with 14 bases spanning the gap. The length of the CDR3 is 15 residues. Germline V gene data show CDR1 as SGHVS and CDR2 as FNYEAQ.

This clonotype was recorded many times. The V call is TRBV29-1, the J call TRBJ2-3; D is unresolved. The CDR3 contains 11 residues. The ends were cut back, 3 bases at V and 5 bases at J, with 6 bases in the middle. Germline CDR1 and CDR2: SQVTM and ANQGSEA. As DNA, the CDR3 is TGCAGCGTTGAGTCCGGAGATACGCAGTATTTT. Translating gives CSVESGDTQYF.

V and J are TRBV5-6 and TRBJ2-5; D may be TRBD1 (6 bases). Germline V gene sequence: CDR1 SGHDT, CDR2 YYEEEE. CDR3 length: 13 residues. Deletions cut 4 bases from V and 6 bases from J, with 13 bases between. The CDR3 DNA is TGTGCCAGCAGCCCGCAGGGGTCCCAGACCCAGTACTTC. Protein: CASSPQGSQTQYF.

The chain employs TRBV29-1 and TRBJ1-2; no firm D call. The CDR3 length is 14 residues. Germline V lookup: CDR1 SQVTM, CDR2 ANQGSEA. The V gene lost 7 bases and the J gene lost 0 bases, with 15 bases spanning the gap. Written as DNA, the CDR3 is TGCAGCGCCCACCCGGCGGGGACTAACTATGGCTACACCTTC. Translation gives CSAHPAGTNYGYTF.

The sample holds many counts of this clonotype. This chain uses TRBV7-9 with TRBJ1-2, with 8 bases lining up with TRBD1. With V trimmed by 3 bases and J by 4 bases, 16 bases remained unmatched. Per germline, CDR1 SEHNR and CDR2 FQNEAQ (reference sequence). The CDR3 sequence is 18 residues long. The CDR3 DNA is TGTGCCAGCAGCTTCAAGTCCAACGGACAGGGACCTATCTATGGCTACACCTTC. Amino acids: CASSFKSNGQGPIYGYTF.

This chain links TRBV3-1 with TRBJ2-7; TRBD1 agrees at 9 bases. Germline values: CDR1 LGHDT, CDR2 YNNKEL (reference sequence). The CDR3 covers 12 residues. The V gene end was trimmed by 4 bases and the J gene end by 9 bases; junction bases not matched to a gene: 4. CDR3 coding DNA: TGTGCCAGCAGCCGACAGGGGGAGGCGCAGTACTTC. Its protein product is CASSRQGEAQYF.

V usage is TRBV5-1 and J usage is TRBJ2-7, with 10 positions matching TRBD2. Per the germline V gene, CDR1 is SGHRS and CDR2 is YFSETQ. This CDR3 has 14 amino acids. Trimming took 3 bases from V and 2 from J; bases not matched to a gene: 2. In DNA form, the CDR3 reads TGCGCCAGCAGCTCAGCGGGGGGGACCTACGAGCAGTACTTC. Translating gives CASSSAGGTYEQYF.

The chain couples TRBV28 to TRBJ2-1; 7 bases align to TRBD2. The CDR3 contains 13 residues. The germline V gene has CDR1 MDHEN and CDR2 SYDVKM. After removal of 6 bases from V and 6 bases from J, the junction contained 5 bases not matched to a gene. The CDR3 region is CASRLTSVNEQFF. Written as DNA, the CDR3 is TGTGCCAGCAGGCTTACTAGCGTCAATGAGCAGTTCTTC.

This clonotype has more than one count but fewer than ten. J is TRBJ1-6 and V is TRBV4-3; no firm D call. There are 13 residues in the CDR3. Germline V lookup: CDR1 LGHNA, CDR2 YSLEER. V was clipped by 0 bases and J by 9 bases, with 6 bases between them. In DNA form, the CDR3 reads TGCGCCAGCAGCCAAGATTACGGTTCACCCCTCCACTTT. This encodes CASSQDYGSPLHF.

This clonotype has a handful of counts. The chain recombines TRBV7-2 with TRBJ2-3; the D gene is possibly TRBD2 (7 bases). CDR3 length: 16 amino acids. Germline CDR1 is SGHTA and CDR2 is FQGNSA. V lost 3 bases and J lost 3, with 16 bases in between. CDR3 DNA: TGTGCCAGCAGCTTGGGCATGGGGGGGCTGACAGATACGCAGTATTTT. Translating it yields CASSLGMGGLTDTQYF.

The chain uses TRBV7-2 and TRBJ2-3, with TRBD2 identical over 14 bases. V gave up 6 bases and J gave up 7 bases; unmatched junction bases: 9. The CDR3 spans 16 residues. Germline CDR1 and CDR2: SGHTA and FQGNSA. This CDR3 is CASSPGLAGGRNTQYF. The CDR3 bases are TGTGCCAGCAGTCCCGGACTAGCGGGGGGAAGGAATACGCAGTATTTT.

This clonotype was observed many times. V usage is TRBV6-2 or TRBV6-3 and J usage is TRBJ1-5; 7 bases align to TRBD1. The CDR3 has 13 amino acids. With 7 bases clipped from V and 5 bases from J, the junction kept 5 bases outside the gene matches. The germline CDR1 and CDR2 sequences are MNHEY and SVGEGT. For the CDR3, the DNA is TGTGCCAGCACCCGAGGGGGCTATCAGCCCCAGCATTTT. Amino acids: CASTRGGYQPQHF.

Turning to this clonotype: A much larger clone sits a single nucleotide away, making a read error possible. This sequence joins TRBV12-3 or TRBV12-4 and TRBJ2-5; 8 bases are shared with TRBD1. This CDR3 has 15 amino acids. Trimming took 5 bases from V and 0 from J; bases not matched to a gene: 5. CDR3 sequence reads: CASSPGTGYQETQYF. CDR3 coding DNA: TGTGCCAGCAGTCCCGGGACAGGTTACCAAGAGACCCAGTACTTC.

This clonotype was observed at least ten times. The chain links TRBV14 to TRBJ2-7; D may be TRBD1 or TRBD2 (5 bases each). The CDR3 is 13 residues long. Germline-derived CDR1 and CDR2 are SGHDN and FVKESK. Trimming left V 6 bases short and J 6 bases short, with 15 bases between. CDR3 bases: TGTGCCAGCAGTATACGAGGGGATTCCGAGCAGTACTTC. This sequence encodes CASSIRGDSEQYF.

The V gene is TRBV12-3 or TRBV12-4, the J gene TRBJ1-1, with D perhaps matching TRBD1 (6 bases). V was pared by 7 bases and J by 1 base, with 13 bases between. This CDR3 region has 14 residues. The chain's CDR3 is CASTWGAENTEAFF. CDR3 DNA sequence: TGTGCCAGCACCTGGGGGGCGGAGAACACTGAAGCTTTCTTT.

The CDR3 sequence is CASSQDYPGAGQPQHF. For the CDR3, the DNA is TGTGCCAGCAGCCAAGATTATCCGGGGGCAGGACAGCCCCAGCATTTT. The gene calls are TRBV3-1 and TRBJ1-5, with D perhaps TRBD1 (6 bases). The CDR3 runs to 16 residues. V lost 0 bases and J lost 7, with 16 bases in between. CDR1 and CDR2 (germline): LGHDT, YNNKEL (reference sequence).